A selection of T cell receptor beta chains follows, all from one sample in a study of beta chain features in type 1 diabetes. The protocol was immunoSEQ multiplex PCR, while the TCRdb copy is restricted to in-frame clones and leaves out a portion. The data show about 370,000 clones, with around a tenth seen just once and 0.55% to 0.75% held by the top ten. Sequenced material: central memory CD4+ T cells from blood. The receptors originated from a man aged 25-45 years with type 1 diabetes. CDR3s include the opening cysteine and the closing phenylalanine or tryptophan. Fields, in order: clone size, D gene, J gene, V gene, CDR3 DNA, CDR3 protein. A D gene is named only where the DNA matches it firmly. Not all rows give a size; the values are once, few, many and, for expanded clones, a class.

>.|.|TRBJ1-1|TRBV12-2
TGTGCAAGTCGCTCTAAAGCCCGATGGGGGGCTAATACTGAAGCTTTCTTT
CASRSKARWGANTEAFF
>few|.|TRBJ1-1|TRBV27
TGTGCCCCCTTCGTGAGCTGGGGGAACACTGAAGCTTTCTTT
CAPFVSWGNTEAFF
>.|.|TRBJ1-1|TRBV2
TGTGCCAGCAGTGCAGGTAGGGAGGATGAAGCTTTCTTT
CASSAGREDEAFF
>.|TRBD1|TRBJ2-4|TRBV28
TGTGCCATCCGACAGGGGCTCAAAAACATTCAGTACTTC
CAIRQGLKNIQYF
>few|TRBD2|TRBJ2-1|TRBV7-2
TGTGCCAGCAGCTTTCAAGCGGGAGGGCGGAATGAGCAGTTCTTC
CASSFQAGGRNEQFF
>.|.|TRBJ2-3|TRBV7-2
TGTGCCAGCAGCTTAGAAAGCGCCTTCACAGATACGCAGTATTTT
CASSLESAFTDTQYF
>.|.|TRBJ2-7|TRBV6-5
TGTGCCAGCAGGGGGCGGAGGGATTCCTACGAGCAGTACTTC
CASRGRRDSYEQYF
>few|.|TRBJ2-1|TRBV10-3
TGTGCCATCCATCGGGGGGCAGGGGGCGATGAGCAGTTCTTC
CAIHRGAGGDEQFF
>.|.|TRBJ1-4|TRBV14
TGTGCCAGCAGCTACTACCAGGAGGAAAAACTGTTTTTT
CASSYYQEEKLFF
>few|TRBD1|TRBJ2-5|TRBV5-1
TGCGCCAGCAGCTTGGAGGCAGGGGGCCTCCAAGAGACCCAGTACTTC
CASSLEAGGLQETQYF
>many|.|TRBJ1-5|TRBV6-5
TGTGCCAGCAGTTACTCGCACAGCCTCAATCAGCCCCAGCATTTT
CASSYSHSLNQPQHF
>.|.|TRBJ1-1|TRBV28
TGTGCCAGCAGTCCCCAGTGTAGGGGGAACACTGAAGCTTTCTTT
CASSPQCRGNTEAFF
>few|TRBD2|TRBJ2-3|TRBV5-1
TGCGCCAGCAGCTTGGCCCAAAGCGGGAGGAGGGATACGCAGTATTTT
CASSLAQSGRRDTQYF
>many|TRBD1|TRBJ1-5|TRBV7-2
TGTGCCAGCAGCACCGGACAGGGCGGTCAGCCCCAGCATTTT
CASSTGQGGQPQHF
>.|TRBD1|TRBJ1-2|TRBV5-1
TGCGCCAGCAGCACCAGGACAGGAGAGGGGTTTGGCTACACCTTC
CASSTRTGEGFGYTF
>few|.|TRBJ1-5|TRBV7-9
TGTGCCAGCAGCTTAGCACAGAGTAGCAATCAGCCCCAGCATTTT
CASSLAQSSNQPQHF
>many|TRBD2|TRBJ2-1|TRBV15
TGTGCCACCAGCGCCAGACAGTGGAGAACGGGAGGGGCCTACAATGAGCAGTTCTTC
CATSARQWRTGGAYNEQFF
>few|.|TRBJ1-1|TRBV6-5
TGTGCCAGCAGTTACTCCGTCATCCGGACTGAAGCTTTCTTT
CASSYSVIRTEAFF
>few|TRBD1|TRBJ2-7|TRBV6-1
TGTGCCAGCAGCCTAGGGGGCGTGGAGGACGAGCAGTACTTC
CASSLGGVEDEQYF
>.|.|TRBJ1-2|TRBV5-1
TGCGCCAGCAGGGAAAGGGATTTCGCGCGGGGCAAAACCGTCCGGGACTATGGCTACACCTTC
CASRERDFARGKTVRDYGYTF
>.|TRBD1|TRBJ2-7|TRBV7-9
TGTGCCAGCAGCTCCGGGACAGGGGCGGGCGAGCAGTACTTC
CASSSGTGAGEQYF
>few|TRBD1|TRBJ2-2|TRBV5-1
TGCGCCAGCAGAGCCCCCGACAGGGCGAACACCGGGGAGCTGTTTTTT
CASRAPDRANTGELFF
>few|.|TRBJ2-7|TRBV5-5
TGTGCCAGCAGCTTGGTTAGTCACGAGCAGTACTTC
CASSLVSHEQYF
>few|.|TRBJ2-3|TRBV7-2
TGTGCCAGCAGCCCTACAACAGATACGCAGTATTTT
CASSPTTDTQYF
>.|TRBD1|TRBJ1-2|TRBV7-2
TGTGCCAGCAGCAGGGACAGGGGGAATGGCTACACCTTC
CASSRDRGNGYTF
>.|.|TRBJ2-7|TRBV7-9
TGTGCCAGCAGCTTAGACAGATTTAGCGAGCAGTACTTC
CASSLDRFSEQYF
>.|.|TRBJ2-5|TRBV28
TGTGCCAGCAGTCCCACCGGCAGGGAGTTGGGGGAGCAGTACTTC
CASSPTGRELGEQYF
>few|.|TRBJ1-3|TRBV5-1
TGCGCCAGCAGCTTGGAAGCGGCGGATGGAAACACCATATATTTT
CASSLEAADGNTIYF
>few|.|TRBJ1-3|TRBV7-2
TGTGCCAGCAGCCCATACAGTACCTCTGGAAACACCATATATTTT
CASSPYSTSGNTIYF
>.|TRBD1|TRBJ1-1|TRBV6-5
TGTGCCAGCAGTTCCCATGGACAGGCGAACACTGAAGCTTTCTTT
CASSSHGQANTEAFF
>few|.|TRBJ1-4|TRBV7-2
TGTGCCAGCAGCTTTGGGGCAGCTGAAGAAAAACTGTTTTTT
CASSFGAAEEKLFF
>.|TRBD1|TRBJ1-5|TRBV4-1
TGCGCCAGCAGCCTAGAGGGACAGGGCTTTCAGCCCCAGCATTTT
CASSLEGQGFQPQHF
>.|.|TRBJ2-7|TRBV28
TGTGCCAGCAGCTCCCCGGACACCTACGAGCAGTACTTC
CASSSPDTYEQYF
>.|.|TRBJ1-2|TRBV11-3
TGTGCCAGCAGCTCCCTGGACCTTAAGGGTGGCTACACCTTC
CASSSLDLKGGYTF
>.|.|TRBJ2-3|TRBV15
TGTGCCACCAGTCCCAGCCCCTTGCACACAGATACGCAGTATTTT
CATSPSPLHTDTQYF
>.|TRBD2|TRBJ2-1|TRBV5-1
TGCGCCAGCAGCGCCCCCGGGACTAGCGTAAATGAGCAGTTCTTC
CASSAPGTSVNEQFF
>few|.|TRBJ1-4|TRBV10-2
TGCGCCAGCAGCGTAGGGTCTAATGAAAAACTGTTTTTT
CASSVGSNEKLFF